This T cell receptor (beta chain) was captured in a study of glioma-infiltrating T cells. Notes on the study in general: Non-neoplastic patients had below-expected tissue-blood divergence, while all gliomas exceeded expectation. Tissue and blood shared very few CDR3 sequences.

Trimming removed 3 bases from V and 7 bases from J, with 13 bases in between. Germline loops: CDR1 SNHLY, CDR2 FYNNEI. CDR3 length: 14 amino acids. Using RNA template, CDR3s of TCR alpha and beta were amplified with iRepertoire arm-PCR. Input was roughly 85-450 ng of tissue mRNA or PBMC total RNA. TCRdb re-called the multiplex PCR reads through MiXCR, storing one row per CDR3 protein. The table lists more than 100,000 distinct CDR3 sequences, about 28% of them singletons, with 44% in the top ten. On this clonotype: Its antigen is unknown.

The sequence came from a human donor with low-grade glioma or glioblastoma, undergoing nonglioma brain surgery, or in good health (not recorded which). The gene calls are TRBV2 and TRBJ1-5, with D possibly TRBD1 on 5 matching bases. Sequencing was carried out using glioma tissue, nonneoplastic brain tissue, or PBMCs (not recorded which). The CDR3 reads CASSDWGIGQPQHF. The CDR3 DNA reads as TGTGCCAGCAGTGATTGGGGGATAGGGCAGCCCCAGCATTTT.